This TCR beta chain was found in a study of shared clonotypes between healthy human individuals. All donors were Caucasian adults living in Nashville, Tennessee. The assay was immunoSEQ multiplex PCR, and TCRdb's table has in-frame clones only and misses some. The sample lists some 2,000,000 clones; over 85% were seen once. The V gene's germline CDR1 is SEHNR and CDR2 FQNEAQ (reference sequence). J lost 4 bases, V lost 5 bases, and 3 bases had no gene match. The CDR3 covers 13 residues. Sequenced input: naive CD4+ T cells sorted from blood. Sample subset: CD45RA+ positively selected. The V gene is TRBV7-9, the J gene TRBJ1-1; 8 bases are shared with TRBD1. The TCR sequence derives from a man aged 18 to 29 in good health. The CDR3 here is CASSVTGGTEAFF. In DNA, the CDR3 is TGTGCCAGCAGCGTTACAGGGGGCACTGAAGCTTTCTTT. The full variable domain, with the rest looked up from reference TRBV7-9 and TRBJ1-1, is DTGVSQNPRHKITKRGQNVTFRCDPISEHNRLYWYRQTLGQGPEFLTYFQNEAQLEKSRLLSDRFSAERPKGSFSTLEIQRTEQGDSAMYLCASSVTGGTEAFFGQGTRLTVV.